One and the same sample provided the 15 T cell receptor beta chains below, sequenced in a study of early T cells in non-severe SARS-CoV-2 infection. From the 5' RACE reads, TCRdb called clonotypes with MiXCR, one entry per CDR3 protein. Of around 61,000 distinct CDR3 sequences listed, over 9.5% were seen once; the top ten hold approximately 6.5%. The sequenced material came from whole blood. These receptors were obtained from an adult who was a healthcare worker with PCR-confirmed SARS-CoV-2 infection or an uninfected control (not recorded which).

This clonotype was seen ten or more times. The rearrangement links TRBV18 to TRBJ2-7; 7 bases match TRBD1. Germline-derived CDR1 and CDR2 are KGHSH and LQKENI. V gave up 6 bases and J gave up 0 bases; unmatched junction bases: 8. The CDR3 is made up of 15 amino acids. CDR3 amino acids: CASSLETGSSYEQYF. CDR3 bases: TGTGCCAGCTCGCTTGAGACAGGGAGCTCCTACGAGCAGTACTTC.

This clonotype was observed a handful of times. The genes are TRBV5-1 and TRBJ2-7; D is possibly TRBD1 (6 bases). CDR3 length: 13 residues. V was clipped by 9 bases and J by 1 base, with 14 bases between them. From germline, CDR1 is SGHRS and CDR2 YFSETQ. Here the CDR3 reads CATRTDQSYEQYF. The CDR3 DNA follows: TGCGCCACCAGGACAGACCAATCCTACGAGCAGTACTTC.

The table lists this clonotype with many counts. At one end, the junction sequence differs from germline, possibly due to a read error. This chain uses TRBV13 with TRBJ1-5; a weak D match, TRBD1 (6 bases). CDR3 length: 13 amino acids. The V gene's germline CDR1 is PRHDT and CDR2 FYEKMQ (reference sequence). CDR3 DNA sequence: TGTGCCAGCAGCCTAGGGGGGCGGCAGCCCCAGCATTTT. Encoded protein: CASSLGGRQPQHF.

This rearrangement joins TRBV20-1 to TRBJ2-1; 8 nucleotides line up with TRBD2. The CDR3 sequence is 14 residues long. Looked up from germline, CDR1 is DFQATT and CDR2 is SNEGSKA (reference sequence). J was trimmed by 2 bases and V by 6 bases; bases with no gene match: 6. The CDR3 coding sequence is TGCAGTGCAGAAAGCGGGAGTCCCTACAATGAGCAGTTCTTC. Translation: CSAESGSPYNEQFF.

This clonotype was recorded a few times. The chain employs TRBV20-1 and TRBJ2-7; D not resolved. CDR3 length: 14 amino acids. Germline-derived CDR1 and CDR2 are DFQATT and SNEGSKA (reference sequence). The V gene lost 0 bases and the J gene lost 6 bases, with 15 bases spanning the gap. This CDR3 is CSARDSGSAGEQYF. The CDR3 nucleotides read TGCAGTGCTAGAGATTCCGGATCAGCAGGCGAGCAGTACTTC.

There are a few counts of this clonotype. This rearrangement joins TRBV5-1 to TRBJ2-1, with TRBD2 matching 8 bases. This CDR3 has 17 residues. In germline, CDR1 is SGHRS, CDR2 YFSETQ. The V and J ends lost 0 bases and 0 bases, in that order; junction bases with no gene match: 5. CDR3 protein: CASSLGLAQSSYNEQFF. The CDR3, as DNA: TGCGCCAGCAGCTTGGGACTAGCGCAAAGCTCCTACAATGAGCAGTTCTTC.

There are many counts of this clonotype. The chain's CDR3 is CAWTTGSGNTIYF. For the CDR3, the DNA is TGTGCCTGGACGACAGGGAGCGGAAACACCATATATTTT. The chain is built from TRBV30 and TRBJ1-3; 7 nucleotides line up with TRBD1. The V segment lost 4 bases and the J segment 4 bases; nucleotides outside the gene matches: 4. The CDR3 loop spans 13 amino acids. CDR1 GTSNPN and CDR2 SVGIG come from the germline V gene (reference sequence).

Ten or more counts support this clonotype. The V and J genes are TRBV6-6 and TRBJ2-7, with 8 bases identical to TRBD2. In germline, CDR1 is MNHNY, CDR2 SVGAGI (reference sequence). The CDR3 has 13 amino acids. J lost 4 bases, V lost 2 bases, and 1 base had no gene match. CDR3 amino acids: CASSYVAGYEQYF. The CDR3 DNA reads TGTGCCAGCAGTTACGTAGCGGGGTACGAGCAGTACTTC.

This clonotype came up a few times. This rearrangement joins TRBV20-1 to TRBJ2-1, with D possibly matching TRBD2 (6 bases). This CDR3 contains 15 residues. The germline CDR1 and CDR2 sequences are DFQATT and SNEGSKA (reference sequence). V was cut by 5 bases and J by 6 bases, with 20 bases left in between. CDR3 nucleotide sequence: TGCAGTGCTTATATGGGAGGTTCGGGGAGCAATGAGCAGTTCTTC. It translates to CSAYMGGSGSNEQFF.

Turning to this clonotype: The junction does not match germline at one end; this may be a read error. The CDR3 DNA follows: TGTGCTTGGAGTCCTGGCAGAACTTACGAGCAGTACTTC. Encoded protein: CAWSPGRTYEQYF. J is TRBJ2-7 and V is TRBV30; D gene ambiguous. CDR1 GTSNPN and CDR2 SVGIG come from the germline V gene (reference sequence). This CDR3 spans 13 amino acids.

This clonotype was recorded a few times. The V call is TRBV30, the J call TRBJ1-6; D call uncertain. Germline CDR1 reads GTSNPN; CDR2 reads SVGIG (reference sequence). With 5 bases removed from V and 4 bases from J, the gap between germline ends came to 9 bases. CDR3 length: 13 residues. The CDR3: CAWGRPYNSPLHF. The CDR3 DNA reads as TGTGCCTGGGGAAGACCATATAATTCACCCCTCCACTTT.

This clonotype was detected only a few times. V gene TRBV20-1 combines with J gene TRBJ1-6, with D possibly TRBD1 on 6 matching bases. The CDR3 runs to 16 residues. Per the germline V gene, CDR1 is DFQATT and CDR2 is SNEGSKA (reference sequence). Trimming shortened V by 4 bases and J by 3 bases, and 16 bases separated the two germline ends. The CDR3 coding sequence is TGCAGTGCTAACGTTGGGGGGGCCAACTATAATTCACCCCTCCACTTT. Translation gives CSANVGGANYNSPLHF.

This clonotype was observed many times. The chain combines TRBV24-1 with TRBJ2-1; TRBD1 might be the D (5 bases). Trimming cost V 2 bases and J 10 bases, with 17 bases left between them. This CDR3 spans 15 amino acids. The germline gives CDR1 KGHDR, CDR2 SFDVKD. This CDR3 is CATSDYRAGKGEQFF. For the CDR3, the DNA is TGTGCCACCAGTGATTACCGGGCAGGCAAGGGGGAGCAGTTCTTC.

This clonotype appeared a few times. J is TRBJ2-3 and V is TRBV29-1; 8 bases are a match to TRBD2. This CDR3 contains 15 residues. Germline lookup yields CDR1 SQVTM and CDR2 ANQGSEA. V lost 6 bases and J lost 0; bases outside the gene matches: 8. Here the CDR3 reads CSVVIAGPSTDTQYF. DNA for the CDR3: TGCAGCGTGGTTATAGCGGGACCTAGCACAGATACGCAGTATTTT.

The chain has TRBV9 and TRBJ1-6; D not resolved. The CDR3 totals 14 residues. Germline V gene sequence: CDR1 SGDLS, CDR2 YYNGEE. Trimming cost V 2 bases and J 6 bases, with 9 bases left between them. The CDR3 bases are TGTGCCAGCAGCGTTGATCCGGGTAATTCACCCCTCCACTTT. Translated: CASSVDPGNSPLHF. Based on the CDR3 plus reference TRBV9 and TRBJ1-6, the full variable domain is DSGVTQTPKHLITATGQRVTLRCSPRSGDLSVYWYQQSLDQGLQFLIQYYNGEERAKGNILERFSAQQFPDLHSELNLSSLELGDSALYFCASSVDPGNSPLHFGNGTRLTVT.